The T cell receptor beta chain under discussion was sequenced for a study of shared clonotypes between healthy human individuals. Produced via immunoSEQ multiplex PCR; TCRdb's table is partial and in-frame only. The table has fewer than 1.8 million clones, approximately 98.5% seen once. Germline lookup yields CDR1 SEHNR and CDR2 FQNEAQ (reference sequence). The CDR3 extends over 14 amino acids. Trimming stripped 2 bases from V and 1 base from J, with 8 bases between. The chain has TRBV7-9 and TRBJ1-1, with D unclear. The source material was naive CD4+ T cells sorted from blood. As for subset: CD45RA+ positively selected. This sequence originates from a man younger than 45 in good health. The CDR3 spells CASSLQPANTEAFF. The CDR3 DNA reads TGTGCCAGCAGCTTACAACCGGCGAACACTGAAGCTTTCTTT.